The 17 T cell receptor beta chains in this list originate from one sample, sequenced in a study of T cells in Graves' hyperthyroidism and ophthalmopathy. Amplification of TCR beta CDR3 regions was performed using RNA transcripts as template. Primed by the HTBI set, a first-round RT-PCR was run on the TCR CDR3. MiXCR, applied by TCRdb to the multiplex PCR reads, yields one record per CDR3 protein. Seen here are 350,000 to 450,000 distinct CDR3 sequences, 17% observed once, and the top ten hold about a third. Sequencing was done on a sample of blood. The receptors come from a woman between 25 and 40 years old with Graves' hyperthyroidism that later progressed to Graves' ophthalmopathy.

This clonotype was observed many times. For the CDR3, the DNA is TGTGCCAGCAGCCAAGATTGGGCGGTGAACACTGAAGCTTTCTTT. It translates to CASSQDWAVNTEAFF. The V call is TRBV3-1, the J call TRBJ1-1, with no clear D. Trimming cost V 0 bases and J 0 bases, with 8 bases left between them. The CDR3 covers 15 residues. Germline V lookup: CDR1 LGHDT, CDR2 YNNKEL (reference sequence).

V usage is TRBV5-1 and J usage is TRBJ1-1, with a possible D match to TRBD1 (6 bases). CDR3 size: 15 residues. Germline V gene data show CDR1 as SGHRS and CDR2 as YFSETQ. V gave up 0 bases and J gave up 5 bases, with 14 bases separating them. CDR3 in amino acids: CASSLEGRGRTEAFF. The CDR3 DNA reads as TGCGCCAGCAGCTTGGAGGGCAGGGGACGAACTGAAGCTTTCTTT.

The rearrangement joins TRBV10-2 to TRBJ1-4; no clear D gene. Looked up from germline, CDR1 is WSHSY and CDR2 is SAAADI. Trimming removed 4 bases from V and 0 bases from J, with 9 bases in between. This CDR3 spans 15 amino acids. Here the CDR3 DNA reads TGCGCCAGCAGTGGTCTCGGGACAACTAATGAAAAACTGTTTTTT. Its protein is CASSGLGTTNEKLFF.

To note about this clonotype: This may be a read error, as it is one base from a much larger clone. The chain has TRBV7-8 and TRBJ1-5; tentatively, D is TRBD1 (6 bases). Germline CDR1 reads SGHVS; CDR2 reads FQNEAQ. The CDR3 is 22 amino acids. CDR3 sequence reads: CAGSFTSIRYRARKGSNQPQHF. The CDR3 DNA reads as TGTGCCGGCAGCTTCACTTCGATCCGGTACAGGGCCCGGAAAGGGAGCAATCAGCCCCAGCATTTT.

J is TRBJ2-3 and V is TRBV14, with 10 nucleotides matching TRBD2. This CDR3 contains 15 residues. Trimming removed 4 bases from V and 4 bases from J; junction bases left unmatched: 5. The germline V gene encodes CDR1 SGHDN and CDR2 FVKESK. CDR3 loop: CASSPSGSVADTQYF. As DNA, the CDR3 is TGTGCCAGCAGCCCTAGCGGGAGTGTCGCAGATACGCAGTATTTT.

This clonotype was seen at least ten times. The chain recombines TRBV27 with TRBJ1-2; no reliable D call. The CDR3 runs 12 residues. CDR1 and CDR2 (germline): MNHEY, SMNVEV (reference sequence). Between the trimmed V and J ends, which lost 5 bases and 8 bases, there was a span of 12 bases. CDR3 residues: CASSNFWGGYTF. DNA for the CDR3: TGTGCCAGCAGTAACTTTTGGGGAGGCTACACCTTC.

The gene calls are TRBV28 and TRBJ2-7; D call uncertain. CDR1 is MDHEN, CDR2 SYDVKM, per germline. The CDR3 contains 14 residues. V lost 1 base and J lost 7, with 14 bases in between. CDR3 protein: CASSLSSGLWEQYF. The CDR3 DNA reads TGTGCCAGCAGTTTATCATCAGGTTTGTGGGAGCAGTACTTC.

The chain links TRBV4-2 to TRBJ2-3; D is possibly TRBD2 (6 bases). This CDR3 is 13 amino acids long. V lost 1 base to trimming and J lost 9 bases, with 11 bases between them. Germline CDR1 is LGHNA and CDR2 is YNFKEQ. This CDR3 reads CASSQGTGETQYF. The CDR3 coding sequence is TGTGCCAGCAGCCAAGGGACGGGAGAGACGCAGTATTTT.

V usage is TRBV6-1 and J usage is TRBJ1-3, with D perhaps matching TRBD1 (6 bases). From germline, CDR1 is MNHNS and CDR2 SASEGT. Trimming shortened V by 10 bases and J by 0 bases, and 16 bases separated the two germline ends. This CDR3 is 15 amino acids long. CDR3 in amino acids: CATSLGQNSGNTIYF. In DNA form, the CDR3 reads TGTGCCACCAGCCTGGGACAAAACTCTGGAAACACCATATATTTT.

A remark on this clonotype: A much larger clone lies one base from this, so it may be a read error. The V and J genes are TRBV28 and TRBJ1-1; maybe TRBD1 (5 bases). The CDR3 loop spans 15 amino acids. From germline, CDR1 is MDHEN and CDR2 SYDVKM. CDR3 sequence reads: CAGSLSPGYRTEAFF. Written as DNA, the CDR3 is TGTGCCGGCAGTTTGTCCCCAGGCTACAGGACTGAAGCTTTCTTT.

The CDR3 protein is CSARDQKGIFPGDRDRRTQYF. Written as DNA, the CDR3 is TGCAGTGCTAGAGATCAAAAGGGAATTTTCCCCGGGGACAGAGACAGGAGGACGCAGTATTTT. This chain connects TRBV20-1 to TRBJ2-3, with TRBD1 matching over 7 bases. The CDR3 is 21 residues long. Germline CDR1 reads DFQATT; CDR2 reads SNEGSKA (reference sequence). V lost 0 bases, J lost 9 bases, and 30 bases stayed unmatched.

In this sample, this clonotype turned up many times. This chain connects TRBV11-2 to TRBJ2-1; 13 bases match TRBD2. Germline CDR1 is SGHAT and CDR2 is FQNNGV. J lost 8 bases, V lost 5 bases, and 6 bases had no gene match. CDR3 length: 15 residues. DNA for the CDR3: TGTGCCAGCAGCACGACTAGCGGGAGGTTCCATGAGCAGTTCTTC. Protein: CASSTTSGRFHEQFF.

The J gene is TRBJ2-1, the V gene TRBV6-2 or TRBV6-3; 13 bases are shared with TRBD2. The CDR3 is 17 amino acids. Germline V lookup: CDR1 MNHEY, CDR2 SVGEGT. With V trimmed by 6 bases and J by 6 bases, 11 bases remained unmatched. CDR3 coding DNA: TGTGCCAGCAGAAATGCGCCGGGGACTAGCGGGACCAATGAGCAGTTCTTC. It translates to CASRNAPGTSGTNEQFF.

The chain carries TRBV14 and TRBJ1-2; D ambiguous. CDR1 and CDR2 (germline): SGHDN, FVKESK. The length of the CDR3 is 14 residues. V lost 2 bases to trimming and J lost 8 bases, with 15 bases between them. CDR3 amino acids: CASSQFVDRKGYTF. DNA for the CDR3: TGTGCCAGCAGCCAATTCGTCGATAGAAAGGGCTACACCTTC.

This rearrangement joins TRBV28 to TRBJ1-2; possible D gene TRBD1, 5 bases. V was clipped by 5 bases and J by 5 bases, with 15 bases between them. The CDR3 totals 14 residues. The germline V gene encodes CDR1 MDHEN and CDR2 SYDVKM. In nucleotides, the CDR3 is TGTGCCAGCAGTATCCCACCACGGGGGTATGGCTACACCTTC. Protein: CASSIPPRGYGYTF.

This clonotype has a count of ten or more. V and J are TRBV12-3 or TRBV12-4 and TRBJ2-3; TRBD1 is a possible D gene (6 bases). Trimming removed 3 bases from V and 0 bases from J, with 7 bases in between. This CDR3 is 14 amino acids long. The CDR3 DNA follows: TGTGCCAGCAGTTTTGGACAGAGCACAGATACGCAGTATTTT. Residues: CASSFGQSTDTQYF.

The CDR3 loop reads CASRSGGSSYNEQFF. In DNA form, the CDR3 reads TGTGCCAGCAGGAGTGGGGGTAGTTCCTACAATGAGCAGTTCTTC. The V and J genes are TRBV2 and TRBJ2-1; D possibly uses TRBD1 or TRBD2 (5 bases each). CDR1 is SNHLY and CDR2 is FYNNEI in the germline V gene. V lost 6 bases to trimming and J lost 1 base, with 13 bases between them. The CDR3 totals 15 residues.